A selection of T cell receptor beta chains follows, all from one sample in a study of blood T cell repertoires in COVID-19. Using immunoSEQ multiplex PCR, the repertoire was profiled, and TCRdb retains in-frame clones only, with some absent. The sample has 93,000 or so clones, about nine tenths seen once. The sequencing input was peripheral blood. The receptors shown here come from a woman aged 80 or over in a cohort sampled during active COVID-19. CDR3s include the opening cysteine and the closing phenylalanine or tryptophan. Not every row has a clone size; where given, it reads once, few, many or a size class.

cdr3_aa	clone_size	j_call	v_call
CASSSVRGGYTF	NA	TRBJ1-2	TRBV12-3/TRBV12-4
CASTTEGGTGELFF	NA	TRBJ2-2	TRBV9
CASSKALRGIIGTEAFF	NA	TRBJ1-1	TRBV19
CASSLSLPNSPLHF	once	TRBJ1-6	TRBV27
CASSQAGTGGRTSYEQYF	NA	TRBJ2-7	TRBV3-1/TRBV3-2
CASTVSRGETQYF	NA	TRBJ2-5	TRBV6-5
CASSDRTSGRWADTQYF	NA	TRBJ2-3	TRBV9
CASSQGFGDTEKLFF	NA	TRBJ1-4	TRBV4-2
CASSFGGSEKLFF	once	TRBJ1-4	TRBV11-2
CASSILQGNTEAFF	NA	TRBJ1-1	TRBV19
CASRLTGAGADTQYF	NA	TRBJ2-3	TRBV2
CATSDLASGGGASSYNEQFF	NA	TRBJ2-1	TRBV24-1
CASSEVGGQVYEQYF	once	TRBJ2-7	TRBV19
CASSTGQGGYTF	NA	TRBJ1-2	TRBV25-1
CASSYRQTTRNTEAFF	NA	TRBJ1-1	TRBV7-9
CASRLAGNTGELFF	NA	TRBJ2-2	TRBV13
CASSIGKGPYEQYF	NA	TRBJ2-7	TRBV19
CASSLETGSIPEQFF	NA	TRBJ2-1	TRBV5-1
CASSRDTFSYNEQFF	NA	TRBJ2-1	TRBV5-4
CAWAGQGSTEAFF	NA	TRBJ1-1	TRBV30
CASSLTYEQYF	NA	TRBJ2-7	TRBV7-2
CASSLLAPAQFF	NA	TRBJ2-1	TRBV11-2
CASSLVGGRTRLADTQYF	NA	TRBJ2-3	TRBV7-2
CASSLVGSDYEQYF	NA	TRBJ2-7	TRBV7-2
CASSPGLAGLNNEQFF	NA	TRBJ2-1	TRBV18
CASSPGFGGAWEQFF	once	TRBJ2-1	TRBV18